This T cell receptor (beta chain) originates from a study of shared clonotypes between healthy human individuals. The naive CD8 subset, CD45RO-negative cells positively selected for CCR7, excluded terminally differentiated effector memory CD45RA+ cells. The donors were adults (healthy and HIV-negative) with no recent acute infections or vaccinations. The CDR3 is 14 amino acids. Germline V gene lookup returns CDR1 SNHLY and CDR2 FYNNEI. V was cut by 3 bases and J by 5 bases, with 10 bases left in between. TCRdb keeps only in-frame clones here, not all; method: immunoSEQ multiplex PCR. Here the sample spans about 2.1 million clones, 90% to 95% being singletons.

The chain recombines TRBV2 with TRBJ2-2; D is possibly TRBD2 (6 bases). The sequence was collected from a man younger than 35 in good health. Some clones in this sample may be carry-over from other donors' samples. Input material: naive CD8+ T cells from PBMCs. The CDR3 DNA reads TGTGCCAGCAGTGATCCGCGGGAAACCGGGGAGCTGTTTTTT. As protein: CASSDPRETGELFF. Using reference TRBV2 and TRBJ2-2 for the parts outside the CDR3, the full variable domain is EPEVTQTPSHQVTQMGQEVILRCVPISNHLYFYWYRQILGQKVEFLVSFYNNEISEKSEIFDDQFSVERPDGSNFTLKIRSTKLEDSAMYFCASSDPRETGELFFGEGSRLTVL.